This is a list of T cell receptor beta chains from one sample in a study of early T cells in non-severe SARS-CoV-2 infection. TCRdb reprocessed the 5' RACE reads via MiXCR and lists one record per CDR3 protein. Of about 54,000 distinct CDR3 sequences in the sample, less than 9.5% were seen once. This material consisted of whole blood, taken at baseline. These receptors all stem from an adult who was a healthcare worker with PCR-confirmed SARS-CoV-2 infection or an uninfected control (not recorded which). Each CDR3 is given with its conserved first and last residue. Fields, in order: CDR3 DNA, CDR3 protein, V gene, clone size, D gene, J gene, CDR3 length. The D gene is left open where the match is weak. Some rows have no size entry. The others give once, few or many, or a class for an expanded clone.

CDR3nt: TGTGCCAGCAGCCCGCCCCGGTATGGGGGCGAGCAGTACTTC
CDR3aa: CASSPPRYGGEQYF
v_gene: TRBV6-5
abundance: few
d_gene: -
j_gene: TRBJ2-7
len: 14

CDR3nt: TGTGCCTGGAGTCAATTTAGCGGCGTCGGGGATACGCAGTATTTT
CDR3aa: CAWSQFSGVGDTQYF
v_gene: TRBV30
abundance: -
d_gene: -
j_gene: TRBJ2-3
len: 15

CDR3nt: TGTGCCAGCACCCACTTTCAACTGGGGGCCCGTAATGAAAAACTGTTTTTT
CDR3aa: CASTHFQLGARNEKLFF
v_gene: TRBV12-3/TRBV12-4
abundance: many
d_gene: -
j_gene: TRBJ1-4
len: 17

CDR3nt: TGTGCCAGCAGCTCCTTCGGGACAGGGGGGTCGGGAGCTTTCTTT
CDR3aa: CASSSFGTGGSGAFF
v_gene: TRBV7-2
abundance: -
d_gene: TRBD1
j_gene: TRBJ1-1
len: 15

CDR3nt: TGCGCCAGCAGCCCTTGGACAGGGGTTGAGCAGTACTTC
CDR3aa: CASSPWTGVEQYF
v_gene: TRBV4-1
abundance: -
d_gene: TRBD1
j_gene: TRBJ2-7
len: 13

CDR3nt: TGTGCCAGCAGCGTCAGATCGCGGGGGGACAATGAGCAGTTCTTC
CDR3aa: CASSVRSRGDNEQFF
v_gene: TRBV13
abundance: many
d_gene: TRBD2
j_gene: TRBJ2-1
len: 15

CDR3nt: TGCGCCAGCAGCTTGAGCGGACAGATTAATTCACCCCTCCACTTT
CDR3aa: CASSLSGQINSPLHF
v_gene: TRBV5-1
abundance: many
d_gene: -
j_gene: TRBJ1-6
len: 15

CDR3nt: TGCAGTGCTAGGGGCCTCCACCCCTACGAGCAGTACTTC
CDR3aa: CSARGLHPYEQYF
v_gene: TRBV20-1
abundance: few
d_gene: -
j_gene: TRBJ2-7
len: 13

CDR3nt: TGTGCCAGCAGTGCCGCGACAGGGTACAATGAGCAGTTCTTC
CDR3aa: CASSAATGYNEQFF
v_gene: TRBV27
abundance: -
d_gene: TRBD1
j_gene: TRBJ2-1
len: 14

CDR3nt: TGTGCCAGCCGGGACAGGGCATGGACCGGGGAGCTGTTTTTT
CDR3aa: CASRDRAWTGELFF
v_gene: TRBV2
abundance: -
d_gene: TRBD1
j_gene: TRBJ2-2
len: 14

CDR3nt: TGTGCCAGCAGTTTTGGCGCCTACGAGCAGTACTTC
CDR3aa: CASSFGAYEQYF
v_gene: TRBV12-3/TRBV12-4
abundance: many
d_gene: -
j_gene: TRBJ2-7
len: 12

CDR3nt: TGCAGTGCTAGAGTGAAGCGGGAGAGGTTACAAGCGCAGTATTTT
CDR3aa: CSARVKRERLQAQYF
v_gene: TRBV20-1
abundance: few
d_gene: TRBD2
j_gene: TRBJ2-3
len: 15

CDR3nt: TGTGCCAGCAGACAGGGGGCTAGTAGCTCCTACAATGAGCAGTTCTTC
CDR3aa: CASRQGASSSYNEQFF
v_gene: TRBV7-9
abundance: many
d_gene: TRBD1
j_gene: TRBJ2-1
len: 16

CDR3nt: TGTGCCAGCAGCTATGGCGGTGAGCAGTTCTTC
CDR3aa: CASSYGGEQFF
v_gene: TRBV11-1
abundance: many
d_gene: -
j_gene: TRBJ2-1
len: 11

CDR3nt: TGCAGTGCTAGAGATTGGTACACTGAAGCTTTCTTT
CDR3aa: CSARDWYTEAFF
v_gene: TRBV20-1
abundance: many
d_gene: -
j_gene: TRBJ1-1
len: 12

CDR3nt: TGTGCCAGCAGGATCGACCGGGACAGGGAGGTTTGGACTGAAGCTTTCTTT
CDR3aa: CASRIDRDREVWTEAFF
v_gene: TRBV12-3/TRBV12-4
abundance: -
d_gene: TRBD1
j_gene: TRBJ1-1
len: 17